This passage covers 2 T cell receptor beta chains from one sample sequenced in a study of PD-L1 blockade in urothelial cancer (dated by TCRdb to 2016 to 2017). Library method: the immunoSEQ multiplex PCR assay. In its TCRdb copy, this immuneACCESS table keeps in-frame sequences only and misses some clones. Where compared with another copy, unresolved V genes explain less than half of these, and the others have no known cause. For this sample the table gives approximately 80,000 clones, of which 82% were detected only once. The biggest ten clones account for approximately 9.5% of the sample. Sample: PBMCs, taken around atezolizumab (anti-PD-L1) treatment. Receptors were obtained from a man between 65 and 85 years old with urothelial cancer.

The count of this clone is one. The rearrangement links TRBV6-5 to TRBJ1-1; 8 bases are a match to TRBD1. The CDR3 has 12 residues. Germline V lookup: CDR1 MNHEY, CDR2 SVGAGI. The trim removed 5 bases at V and 11 bases at J, leaving 7 bases unmatched. The CDR3 protein is CASSGRTGLAFF. CDR3 in DNA: TGTGCCAGCAGTGGGAGGACAGGGCTGGCTTTCTTT.

V usage is TRBV30 and J usage is TRBJ2-7; D gene ambiguous. Germline V CDR1 and CDR2: GTSNPN, SVGIG (reference sequence). V dropped 2 bases and J dropped 3 bases, with 5 bases sitting between them. The CDR3 totals 11 residues. CDR3 loop: CAWSRLYEQYF. CDR3 nucleotide sequence: TGTGCCTGGAGTCGTCTCTACGAGCAGTACTTC.